These T cell receptor beta chains were read from a single sample in a study of T cells in Graves' hyperthyroidism and ophthalmopathy. TCRdb re-called the multiplex PCR reads through MiXCR, storing one row per CDR3 protein. The sample shows 480,000 or so distinct CDR3 sequences, 35% to 50% of them seen only once. The sample consisted of peripheral blood or thyroid tissue (not recorded which). All receptors come from an adult woman with Graves' disease, either hyperthyroidism or ophthalmopathy (not recorded which). The CDR3 runs from the conserved cysteine through the conserved F or W. Each record gives: J gene, V gene, CDR3 length, clone size, CDR3 protein. Not every row has a clone size; where given, it reads once, few, many or a size class.

>TRBJ1-4|TRBV2|15|many
CASSVLGDSAGKLFF
>TRBJ1-6|TRBV10-2|15|-
CASLPTGTLNSPLHF
>TRBJ2-7|TRBV5-1|13|once
CASRREGLDEQYF
>TRBJ2-7|TRBV6-2/TRBV6-3|15|-
CASSYDPGASYEQYF
>-|TRBV29-1|11|few
CSVSGVYEQYF
>TRBJ1-6|TRBV9|15|once
CASRIGPKLDSPLHF
>TRBJ1-5|TRBV5-1|16|once
CASSSGLAGGNQPQHF
>TRBJ1-1|TRBV14|15|many
CASSKLRDANTEAFF
>TRBJ1-5|TRBV24-1|14|-
CATSDSYPSGPQHF
>TRBJ2-7|TRBV29-1|12|-
CSYTGQGYEQYF
>TRBJ2-5|TRBV9|14|many
CASSAGQGVETQYF
>TRBJ2-5|TRBV28|13|once
CASSPAGLETQYF
>TRBJ2-7|TRBV20-1|14|few
CSARGYGTPTEQYF
>TRBJ2-5|TRBV7-2|15|many
CASTGLGLAQETQYF
>TRBJ1-1|TRBV19|11|-
CATLDAGVAFF
>TRBJ1-2|TRBV2|12|-
CASRTGTGGYTF
>TRBJ1-1|TRBV29-1|13|many
CSVETHQNTEAFF
>TRBJ1-1|TRBV10-3|15|-
CVVSDSGPRNTEAFF
>TRBJ2-6|TRBV20-1|15|-
CSARGLEIRGERWTF
>TRBJ2-5|TRBV5-1|13|-
CASSLPGSRPQYF
>TRBJ1-6|TRBV7-9|14|-
CASSGQGGNQPLHF
>TRBJ1-5|TRBV7-9|20|-
CASSLAAVQGARVGNQPQHF
>TRBJ2-1|TRBV29-1|18|many
CSVAGLRRRMGVYNEQFF
>TRBJ1-1|TRBV4-3|15|-
CASSRTGQGNTEAFF
>TRBJ2-3|TRBV15|17|-
CATSRGDRDSGEDTQYF
>TRBJ1-6|TRBV6-2/TRBV6-3|14|-
CASSYDRTNSPLHF
>TRBJ1-5|TRBV28|14|many
CASTLLADSPHQHF
>TRBJ1-1|TRBV15|12|few
CATSRPQREAFF
>TRBJ1-5|TRBV6-1|11|few
CASSTHQPQHF
>TRBJ2-1|TRBV2|14|-
CASSLISGSNEQFF
>TRBJ2-7|TRBV29-1|12|-
CSVGVGNYEQYF
>TRBJ2-6|TRBV7-3|11|few
CASSSDGTEAF
>TRBJ1-5|TRBV19|16|many
CASSILGGRRDQPQHF
>TRBJ1-2|TRBV6-6|14|many
CASSHPDRVDGYTF
>TRBJ2-5|TRBV2|14|many
CASSEQGNKETQYF
>TRBJ2-7|TRBV7-6|15|once
CASSSLRDLHYEQYF